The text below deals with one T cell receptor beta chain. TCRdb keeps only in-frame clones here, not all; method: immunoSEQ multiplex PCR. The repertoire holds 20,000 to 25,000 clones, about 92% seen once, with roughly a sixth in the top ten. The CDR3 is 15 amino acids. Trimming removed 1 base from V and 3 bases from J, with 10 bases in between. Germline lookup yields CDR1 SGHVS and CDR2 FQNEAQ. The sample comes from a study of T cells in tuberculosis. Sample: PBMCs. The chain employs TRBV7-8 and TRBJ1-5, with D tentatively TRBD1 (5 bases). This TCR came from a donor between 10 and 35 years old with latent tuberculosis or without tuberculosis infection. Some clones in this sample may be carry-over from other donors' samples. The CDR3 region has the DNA TGTGCCAGCAGCTTAGAGTGGGGGGTCAATCAGCCCCAGCATTTT. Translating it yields CASSLEWGVNQPQHF. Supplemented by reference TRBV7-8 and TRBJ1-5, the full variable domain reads GAGVSQSPRYKVAKRGQDVALRCDPISGHVSLFWYQQALGQGPEFLTYFQNEAQLDKSGLPSDRFFAERPEGSVSTLKIQRTQQEDSAVYLCASSLEWGVNQPQHFGDGTRLSIL.